Presented here are 12 T cell receptor beta chains from one specimen sequenced in a study of CD8+ T cells in alopecia areata. The treatment denotes: oral pan-JAK inhibitor, 5-10 mg twice daily. Investigators isolated RNA and reverse transcribed it into cDNA to act as the sequencing template. The protocol was immunoSEQ multiplex PCR, while the TCRdb copy is restricted to in-frame clones and leaves out a portion. The data contain around 100,000 clones, approximately 84% of them singletons. The specimen was CD8+ T cells sorted from blood, collected at roughly week 30, from a patient treated with tofacitinib. The receptors derive from a human donor with alopecia areata.

The chain is built from TRBV7-2 and TRBJ2-7, with D unclear. V gave up 2 bases and J gave up 3 bases, with 5 bases separating them. Germline V gene data show CDR1 as SGHTA and CDR2 as FQGNSA. This CDR3 has 12 residues. The DNA of the CDR3 is TGTGCCAGCAGCTTATTGGGCTACGAGCAGTACTTC. Amino acids: CASSLLGYEQYF.

The CDR3 loop is CASTSLLGGSVYNEQFF. The CDR3 DNA reads TGTGCCAGCACCTCTCTCCTGGGGGGATCTGTATACAATGAGCAGTTCTTC. The V gene is TRBV27, the J gene TRBJ2-1; perhaps TRBD2 as D (6 bases). Germline CDR1 reads MNHEY; CDR2 reads SMNVEV (reference sequence). The V and J ends lost 7 bases and 4 bases respectively, with 23 bases between them. The CDR3 consists of 17 residues.

The chain is built from TRBV5-1 and TRBJ2-3; unclear D gene. This CDR3 contains 12 residues. V lost 9 bases to trimming and J lost 0 bases, with 8 bases between them. Germline V CDR1 and CDR2: SGHRS, YFSETQ. DNA for the CDR3: TGCGCCACCCGACTGAGCACAGATACGCAGTATTTT. Protein sequence: CATRLSTDTQYF.

This clone was seen a few times. The chain recombines TRBV11-2 with TRBJ2-1; 7 bases match TRBD2. The J segment lost 4 bases and the V segment lost 3 bases, leaving 3 bases of the junction unmatched. Germline CDR1 reads SGHAT; CDR2 reads FQNNGV. The CDR3 runs 14 residues. CDR3 DNA: TGTGCCAGCAGCTTGGGAGGGTCATACAATGAGCAGTTCTTC. It is translated as CASSLGGSYNEQFF.

The V call is TRBV7-3, the J call TRBJ2-5, with D tentatively TRBD2 (5 bases). The ends were cut back, 5 bases at V and 5 bases at J, with 12 bases in the middle. The germline CDR1 and CDR2 sequences are SGHTA and FQGTGA. This CDR3 region has 13 residues. The CDR3 loop is CASSATNSETQYF. The DNA of the CDR3 is TGTGCCAGCAGCGCGACTAATTCGGAGACCCAGTACTTC. The entire variable domain, with the rest obtained from reference TRBV7-3 and TRBJ2-5, is as follows: GAGVSQTPSNKVTEKGKYVELRCDPISGHTALYWYRQSLGQGPEFLIYFQGTGAADDSGLPNDRFFAVRPEGSVSTLKIQRTERGDSAVYLCASSATNSETQYFGPGTRLLVL.

There are a few counts of this clone. The chain carries TRBV19 and TRBJ2-4, with D possibly matching TRBD1 (6 bases). The CDR3 has 16 amino acids. Trimming removed 9 bases from V and 0 bases from J, with 18 bases in between. Germline V gene lookup returns CDR1 LNHDA and CDR2 SQIVND (reference sequence). Written as DNA, the CDR3 is TGTGCCAGCAGCCCTGACAGGTCCGTAGCCAAAAACATTCAGTACTTC. It is translated as CASSPDRSVAKNIQYF. Using reference TRBV19 and TRBJ2-4 for the parts outside the CDR3, the full variable domain is DGGITQSPKYLFRKEGQNVTLSCEQNLNHDAMYWYRQDPGQGLRLIYYSQIVNDFQKGDIAEGYSVSREKKESFPLTVTSAQKNPTAFYLCASSPDRSVAKNIQYFGAGTRLSVL.

The table lists this clone with a few counts. The V call is TRBV30, the J call TRBJ2-6, with TRBD1 identical over 7 bases. CDR1 and CDR2 from the germline V gene are GTSNPN and SVGIG (reference sequence). This CDR3 has 14 residues. Germline trimming cut 1 base from V and 3 bases from J; bases unmatched to any gene: 0. The CDR3 here is CAWSGQGGANVLTF. The CDR3 DNA reads as TGTGCCTGGAGTGGACAGGGTGGGGCCAACGTCCTGACTTTC.

This clone was observed once. The chain recombines TRBV29-1 with TRBJ1-5; D not resolved. The length of the CDR3 is 13 residues. V shed 0 bases and J shed 4 bases, with 7 bases lying between them. The germline CDR1 and CDR2 sequences are SQVTM and ANQGSEA. The CDR3 reads CSVEEGGNQPQHF. DNA for the CDR3: TGCAGCGTTGAAGAGGGCGGAAATCAGCCCCAGCATTTT.

This clone has just one count. The rearrangement uses TRBV7-9 and TRBJ2-1; D uncertain. This CDR3 spans 16 amino acids. Between the trimmed V and J ends, which lost 4 bases and 2 bases, there was a span of 15 bases. CDR1 and CDR2 from the germline V gene are SEHNR and FQNEAQ (reference sequence). Here the CDR3 reads CASSSPSEGPYNEQFF. In DNA, the CDR3 is TGTGCCAGCAGCTCCCCGTCGGAAGGCCCCTACAATGAGCAGTTCTTC.

The genes are TRBV15 and TRBJ2-1; D is uncertain. Trimming removed 2 bases from V and 4 bases from J, with 12 bases in between. The CDR3 has 15 amino acids. The germline CDR1 and CDR2 sequences are LNHNV and YYDKDF (reference sequence). CDR3 amino acids: CATSRSRGPYNEQFF. The CDR3 region has the DNA TGTGCCACCAGCAGATCCAGAGGACCGTACAATGAGCAGTTCTTC.

J is TRBJ2-3 and V is TRBV11-2; possible D gene TRBD1, 6 bases. Between the trimmed V and J ends, which lost 5 bases and 4 bases, there was a span of 13 bases. Germline V lookup: CDR1 SGHAT, CDR2 FQNNGV. This CDR3 spans 14 amino acids. CDR3 nucleotides: TGTGCCAGCAGCCCACAGGGTGGCCCAGATACGCAGTATTTT. Translating gives CASSPQGGPDTQYF.

The chain couples TRBV7-9 to TRBJ1-1; no reliable D call. There are 10 residues in the CDR3. Germline V CDR1 and CDR2: SEHNR, FQNEAQ (reference sequence). V lost 5 bases and J lost 6, with 4 bases in between. This CDR3 reads CASSTSEAFF. The CDR3, as DNA: TGTGCCAGCAGCACATCTGAAGCTTTCTTT.